This T cell receptor (beta chain) was captured in a study of human T cells and chemical hapten exposure. Study-level information: In the sensitization step, 2% DPC was placed on approximately 2 cm by approximately 2 cm of upper inner arm skin.

In the original processing: Sample TCR totals centred on a median of around 93,000, ranging about 23,224 to 690,600. TCRdb recomputed calls from the RACE reads with MiXCR, one row per CDR3 protein. For this entry, the V and J calls and clone size follow TCRdb and not the study's own pipeline. The table records approximately 50,000 distinct CDR3 sequences, approximately 9.7% of them present only once. The time point here: pre-sensitization, week 0. The treatment here: therapeutic diphenylcyclopropenone sensitization with weekly scalp DPC. Researchers extracted total RNA from unfractionated whole blood. Within the sample, this clonotype is medium-sized. Its cognate antigen is unknown. Regarding the study as a whole: Counts of expanded TCRs (at PT1) showed a positive correlation with patch test score.

The germline V gene has CDR1 ENHRY and CDR2 SYGVKD. The CDR3 is 14 residues long. The V and J ends lost 10 bases and 8 bases respectively, with 21 bases between them. J is TRBJ2-1 and V is TRBV10-3; TRBD2 is a possible D gene (6 bases). The TCR comes from a woman aged 30 to 39 with alopecia areata. Some clones in this sample may be carry-over from other donors' samples. This specimen was whole blood, taken in connection with sensitization to the hapten diphenylcyclopropenone (DPC). The CDR3 bases are TGTGCCACCAAGGAGGGCACTAGCACCTATGAGCAGTTCTTC. Translated: CATKEGTSTYEQFF.